This TCR beta chain was profiled in a study of blood T cell repertoires in COVID-19. Overall study: Donors in the United States, Italy and Spain gave samples during acute or convalescent COVID-19.

Cohorts were assigned according to the clinical history that participants reported. Data came from immunoSEQ multiplex PCR; TCRdb stores just in-frame clones and leaves some out. This sample has more than 250,000 clones, with 92% found just once. The CDR3 is 18 amino acids. With V trimmed by 4 bases and J by 1 base, 16 bases remained unmatched. CDR1 is MNHNS, CDR2 SASEGT, per germline. This clone was recorded only once. The material sequenced was PBMCs or T cells enriched from blood (not recorded which). The chain couples TRBV6-1 to TRBJ2-7; 7 nucleotides line up with TRBD2. This clonotype originated in a woman under 40 who had recovered from COVID-19. The CDR3 DNA reads TGTGCCAGCAGTGTTGTGGCTAGCGGAAAAGGGTCATCCTACGAGCAGTACTTC. Translation: CASSVVASGKGSSYEQYF.